Presented here are 29 T cell receptor beta chains from one specimen sequenced in a study of neurological immune-mediated disorders. TCRdb re-called the 5' RACE reads with MiXCR, one entry per CDR3 protein. The sample has about 120,000 distinct CDR3 sequences, around 3% seen once; the top ten hold 1% to 1.5%. Specimen: PBMCs. The receptors stem from a woman in her thirties with multiple sclerosis.

In this sample, this clonotype turned up many times. V gene TRBV27 combines with J gene TRBJ2-2; 7 positions agree with TRBD1. The CDR3 contains 15 residues. The V gene end was trimmed by 3 bases and the J gene end by 5 bases; junction bases not matched to a gene: 6. Germline CDR1 is MNHEY and CDR2 is SMNVEV (reference sequence). As DNA, the CDR3 is TGTGCCAGCAGTTTCGACAGGGTGGGGACCGGGGAGCTGTTTTTT. Protein product: CASSFDRVGTGELFF.

This clonotype was counted ten times or more. Written as DNA, the CDR3 is TGTGCCAGCAGTTTAATCACTAGCGGGGGGAAACAAGAGACCCAGTACTTC. It yields the protein CASSLITSGGKQETQYF. This chain links TRBV12-3 or TRBV12-4 with TRBJ2-5; 12 bases are a match to TRBD2. This CDR3 contains 17 residues. V was clipped by 2 bases and J by 2 bases; unmatched bases: 6.

Ten or more counts support this clonotype. The genes are TRBV7-9 and TRBJ2-5, with a possible D match to TRBD1 (6 bases). Germline V gene lookup returns CDR1 SEHNR and CDR2 FQNEAQ (reference sequence). Trimming removed 3 bases from V and 2 bases from J, with 7 bases in between. The CDR3 loop spans 13 amino acids. The CDR3 is CASSFRGQETQYF. The CDR3, as DNA: TGTGCCAGCAGCTTTAGGGGGCAAGAGACCCAGTACTTC.

The rearrangement uses TRBV6-6 and TRBJ1-4; no reliable D call. Trimming took off 5 bases at V and 4 bases at J, with 14 bases between the two ends. Per germline, CDR1 MNHNY and CDR2 SVGAGI (reference sequence). The CDR3 has 15 residues. The chain's CDR3 is CASSVTAANNEKLFF. CDR3 DNA: TGTGCCAGCAGTGTCACAGCTGCAAATAATGAAAAACTGTTTTTT.

At least ten counts were recorded for this clonotype. The rearrangement joins TRBV25-1 to TRBJ2-5; the match to TRBD1 covers 8 bases. From germline, CDR1 is MGHDK and CDR2 SYGVNS. The V and J ends lost 4 bases and 4 bases, in that order; junction bases with no gene match: 8. The CDR3 is 15 amino acids. The CDR3 DNA sequence: TGTGCCAGCAGTGCCCGGACAGGGTGGATAGAGACCCAGTACTTC. It is translated as CASSARTGWIETQYF.

This clonotype was seen repeatedly, ten times or more. The J gene is TRBJ2-7, the V gene TRBV20-1; D gene unclear. Trimming took 2 bases from V and 2 from J, leaving 10 bases between them. The CDR3 has 13 residues. The germline CDR1 and CDR2 sequences are DFQATT and SNEGSKA (reference sequence). The CDR3 bases are TGCAGTGCTAGACGGCCCCCCGCCTACGAGCAGTACTTC. Amino acid sequence: CSARRPPAYEQYF.

This clonotype has at least ten counts. The rearrangement uses TRBV10-1 and TRBJ2-2; D is unclear. The V and J ends lost 5 bases and 0 bases respectively, with 16 bases between them. The CDR3 is 17 amino acids. In germline, CDR1 is WNHNN, CDR2 SYGVQD (reference sequence). CDR3 DNA sequence: TGCGCCAGCAGTCCTAGTCTCGCCGGACCGAACACCGGGGAGCTGTTTTTT. It codes for CASSPSLAGPNTGELFF.

This clonotype was seen repeatedly, ten times or more. This chain uses TRBV12-3 or TRBV12-4 with TRBJ2-7, with D possibly being TRBD1 (6 bases). The ends were cut back, 6 bases at V and 0 bases at J, with 12 bases in the middle. This CDR3 is built from 14 residues. The CDR3 bases are TGTGCCAGCAGATCTCACAGGGCCTCCTACGAGCAGTACTTC. Its protein is CASRSHRASYEQYF.

This clonotype was found many times. The CDR3 loop is CASSPGLVETQYF. For the CDR3, the DNA is TGTGCCAGCAGCCCTGGACTAGTGGAGACCCAGTACTTC. The rearrangement uses TRBV9 and TRBJ2-5; 7 bases agree with TRBD2. Germline CDR1 reads SGDLS; CDR2 reads YYNGEE. The CDR3 sequence is 13 residues long. Trimming took 4 bases from V and 5 from J; bases not matched to a gene: 5.

This clonotype was seen many times. The V gene is TRBV10-2, the J gene TRBJ2-7; a weak D match, TRBD1 (5 bases). CDR3 size: 13 residues. Trimming took 7 bases from V and 1 from J, leaving 11 bases between them. Germline V CDR1 and CDR2: WSHSY, SAAADI. The CDR3 spells CASKPRQSYEQYF. The CDR3 DNA follows: TGCGCCAGCAAACCTAGACAGTCCTACGAGCAGTACTTC.

This clonotype was seen ten or more times. The chain has TRBV6-5 and TRBJ1-2; 9 bases match TRBD1. V was pared by 4 bases and J by 4 bases, with 13 bases of the junction left unmatched. CDR3 size: 17 residues. Per germline, CDR1 MNHEY and CDR2 SVGAGI. The CDR3 sequence: CASSSRNRDRVPYGYTF. The CDR3 DNA is TGTGCCAGCAGTTCTAGGAACCGGGACAGGGTTCCCTATGGCTACACCTTC.

V usage is TRBV7-2 and J usage is TRBJ2-7; 8 bases line up with TRBD1. The CDR3 loop spans 15 amino acids. V gave up 4 bases and J gave up 2 bases; unmatched junction bases: 7. Germline loops: CDR1 SGHTA, CDR2 FQGNSA. CDR3 sequence reads: CASSSGQGRTYEQYF. The CDR3 DNA reads TGTGCCAGCAGCTCTGGACAGGGTCGGACCTACGAGCAGTACTTC.

This clonotype has more than one count but fewer than ten. The chain has TRBV10-3 and TRBJ1-2; TRBD1 agrees at 8 bases. The J segment lost 4 bases and the V segment lost 2 bases, leaving 6 bases of the junction unmatched. CDR3 size: 15 residues. Looked up from germline, CDR1 is ENHRY and CDR2 is SYGVKD. The CDR3, as DNA: TGTGCCATCAGTGAGGCACAGGGGGACCTCTATGGCTACACCTTC. Amino acids: CAISEAQGDLYGYTF.

The table lists this clonotype with many counts. This chain joins TRBV5-1 and TRBJ1-2; D is possibly TRBD1 (5 bases). There are 12 residues in the CDR3. Germline loops: CDR1 SGHRS, CDR2 YFSETQ. V gave up 7 bases and J gave up 4 bases, with 11 bases separating them. The CDR3 DNA follows: TGCGCCAGCCAGGGCGCCTCCTATGGCTACACCTTC. This gives the protein CASQGASYGYTF.

This clonotype has ten or more counts. The chain couples TRBV20-1 to TRBJ1-2; 8 bases align to TRBD1. V lost 5 bases and J lost 3; bases outside the gene matches: 5. This CDR3 is built from 13 residues. CDR1 and CDR2 from the germline V gene are DFQATT and SNEGSKA (reference sequence). The CDR3 nucleotides read TGCAGTGCTTACTCGGACAGGGACTATGGCTACACCTTC. It encodes CSAYSDRDYGYTF.

In DNA, the CDR3 is TGTGCCAGTAGTAGAACGCTGGGAAATGAGCAGTTCTTC. This translates into CASSRTLGNEQFF. This chain links TRBV19 with TRBJ2-1, with D unresolved. This CDR3 region has 13 residues. Trimming cost V 4 bases and J 7 bases, with 11 bases left between them. Per germline, CDR1 LNHDA and CDR2 SQIVND (reference sequence). The full variable domain, completed using reference TRBV19 and TRBJ2-1, is DGGITQSPKYLFRKEGQNVTLSCEQNLNHDAMYWYRQDPGQGLRLIYYSQIVNDFQKGDIAEGYSVSREKKESFPLTVTSAQKNPTAFYLCASSRTLGNEQFFGPGTRLTVL.

This clonotype was seen at least ten times. V is TRBV7-8 and J is TRBJ2-1, with D perhaps assigned TRBD1 or TRBD2 (5 bases each). CDR1 SGHVS and CDR2 FQNEAQ come from the germline V gene. This CDR3 has 15 residues. The V gene lost 10 bases and the J gene lost 7 bases, with 23 bases spanning the gap. The CDR3 DNA is TGTGCCACTATAGACAAGGTTCGTGGGGGAAATGAGCAGTTCTTC. Encoded protein: CATIDKVRGGNEQFF.

Many counts were recorded for this clonotype. As DNA, the CDR3 is TGCAGTGCGTCAGGACTAGCGGGAGCAGGGGGGGACATTCAGTACTTC. This gives the protein CSASGLAGAGGDIQYF. The chain uses TRBV20-1 and TRBJ2-4; 13 bases map to TRBD2. The CDR3 is made up of 16 amino acids. Trimming cost V 6 bases and J 8 bases; bases outside gene matches: 13. Germline CDR1 is DFQATT and CDR2 is SNEGSKA (reference sequence).

This clonotype was detected many times. The chain employs TRBV6-6 and TRBJ2-7; 8 bases line up with TRBD1. V lost 10 bases to trimming and J lost 7 bases; unmatched junction nucleotides: 21. The CDR3 spans 16 residues. Germline loops: CDR1 MNHNY, CDR2 SVGAGI (reference sequence). In DNA, the CDR3 is TGTGCCACTCGACAGGGGAAACCCGGCACAACGTGGGAGCAGTACTTC. It codes for CATRQGKPGTTWEQYF.

This clonotype was observed many times. The rearrangement links TRBV9 to TRBJ1-1; D may be TRBD1 (5 bases). This CDR3 has 13 amino acids. V shed 3 bases and J shed 9 bases, with 15 bases lying between them. CDR1 SGDLS and CDR2 YYNGEE come from the germline V gene. CDR3 bases: TGTGCCAGCAGCGAGGGGACTTACCCACAAGCTTTCTTT. Translation: CASSEGTYPQAFF.

This clonotype was detected many times. V and J are TRBV7-2 and TRBJ2-2, with unresolved D. The CDR3 extends over 14 amino acids. From germline, CDR1 is SGHTA and CDR2 FQGNSA. Trimming shortened V by 4 bases and J by 0 bases, and 6 bases separated the two germline ends. CDR3 in DNA: TGTGCCAGCAGCTCCTACCCGAACACCGGGGAGCTGTTTTTT. As protein: CASSSYPNTGELFF. Supplemented by reference TRBV7-2 and TRBJ2-2, the full variable domain reads GAGVSQSPSNKVTEKGKDVELRCDPISGHTALYWYRQSLGQGLEFLIYFQGNSAPDKSGLPSDRFSAERTGGSVSTLTIQRTQQEDSAVYLCASSSYPNTGELFFGEGSRLTVL.

This clonotype was seen many times. The chain couples TRBV24-1 to TRBJ2-1; 10 positions agree with TRBD2. This CDR3 has 16 amino acids. The germline CDR1 and CDR2 sequences are KGHDR and SFDVKD. V trimming: 3 bases; J trimming: 7 bases; junction bases outside the gene matches: 8. This CDR3 is CATSDPLAGSGNEQFF. As DNA, the CDR3 is TGTGCCACCAGTGATCCACTAGCGGGGTCTGGAAATGAGCAGTTCTTC.

This clonotype was counted at least ten times. This chain uses TRBV7-2 with TRBJ2-3, with 12 bases fitting TRBD2. Germline loops: CDR1 SGHTA, CDR2 FQGNSA. The V segment lost 5 bases and the J segment 1 base; nucleotides outside the gene matches: 4. The CDR3 extends over 16 amino acids. In DNA form, the CDR3 reads TGTGCCAGCAGCCGCAGGACTAGCGGGGGCACAGATACGCAGTATTTT. Translating gives CASSRRTSGGTDTQYF.

This clonotype was found many times. The chain employs TRBV7-8 and TRBJ2-2, with D perhaps TRBD2 (6 bases). CDR1 SGHVS and CDR2 FQNEAQ come from the germline V gene. The V end lost 7 bases, the J end lost 5 bases, and 23 bases lay between the germline ends. The CDR3 consists of 17 residues. The CDR3 nucleotides read TGTGCCAGCAACCCTTTCCCCGGACGGGGGTGGACCGGGGAGCTGTTTTTT. Its protein is CASNPFPGRGWTGELFF.

V and J are TRBV29-1 and TRBJ1-1, with a weak D call TRBD1 (6 bases). V lost 6 bases and J 2 bases, leaving 13 bases between the germline ends. Germline V gene sequence: CDR1 SQVTM, CDR2 ANQGSEA. CDR3 length: 13 amino acids. The CDR3 DNA reads as TGCAGCGTGTGGGGGCGGGAAAACACTGAAGCTTTCTTT. It yields the protein CSVWGRENTEAFF.

This clonotype was counted many times. The V call is TRBV12-3 or TRBV12-4, the J call TRBJ2-3; possibly TRBD1 for D (6 bases). The length of the CDR3 is 15 residues. V was cut by 6 bases and J by 5 bases, with 18 bases left in between. The CDR3 loop reads CASRNRDIGLDTQYF. CDR3 sequence (DNA): TGTGCCAGCAGAAACCGGGACATCGGTCTAGATACGCAGTATTTT.

At least ten counts were recorded for this clonotype. The chain links TRBV7-2 to TRBJ2-7; 8 nucleotides align to TRBD1. The CDR3 runs 15 residues. From germline, CDR1 is SGHTA and CDR2 FQGNSA. V was clipped by 5 bases and J by 1 base; unmatched bases: 7. The CDR3 nucleotides read TGTGCCAGCAGCCAGGGGGGACAGGCGTCCTACGAGCAGTACTTC. It codes for CASSQGGQASYEQYF. The full variable domain, in which reference TRBV7-2 and TRBJ2-7 provide the parts outside the CDR3, is GAGVSQSPSNKVTEKGKDVELRCDPISGHTALYWYRQSLGQGLEFLIYFQGNSAPDKSGLPSDRFSAERTGGSVSTLTIQRTQQEDSAVYLCASSQGGQASYEQYFGPGTRLTVT.

This clonotype was found a few times. The chain combines TRBV5-1 with TRBJ1-1; tentatively, D is TRBD1 (6 bases). Germline V gene lookup returns CDR1 SGHRS and CDR2 YFSETQ. Trimming stripped 0 bases from V and 7 bases from J, with 13 bases between. The CDR3 has 14 amino acids. CDR3 amino acids: CASSLAGTNLEAFF. DNA for the CDR3: TGCGCCAGCAGCTTGGCCGGGACAAATCTTGAAGCTTTCTTT.

The rearrangement links TRBV7-9 to TRBJ2-2; possible D gene TRBD2, 6 bases. Trimming took 5 bases from V and 1 from J, leaving 11 bases between them. Per the germline V gene, CDR1 is SEHNR and CDR2 is FQNEAQ (reference sequence). The CDR3 runs to 15 residues. The CDR3 region has the DNA TGTGCCAGCAGCCATGGACTAATGAACACCGGGGAGCTGTTTTTT. This sequence encodes CASSHGLMNTGELFF.